The 30 T cell receptor beta chains below come from one sample, sequenced in a study of T cells in Graves' hyperthyroidism and ophthalmopathy. From RNA transcripts, TCR beta CDR3 regions were amplified. The study used the HTBI primer set for a first-round RT-PCR of the TCR CDR3. TCRdb re-analysed the multiplex PCR reads in MiXCR, keeping a single row per CDR3 protein. The data contain around 500,000 distinct CDR3 sequences, more than 15% of them seen just once; the ten biggest clones take up about 31%. Sequencing was performed on blood. All receptors come from a woman between 25 and 40 years old with Graves' ophthalmopathy.

Only a few counts were recorded for this clonotype. This chain uses TRBV5-1 with TRBJ2-5; a weak D match, TRBD1 (5 bases). V lost 2 bases and J 2 bases, leaving 13 bases between the germline ends. This CDR3 is built from 15 residues. From germline, CDR1 is SGHRS and CDR2 YFSETQ. CDR3: CASSFITGNQETQYF. The CDR3 coding sequence is TGCGCCAGCAGCTTTATAACAGGCAATCAAGAGACCCAGTACTTC.

This clonotype was recorded many times. CDR3 sequence: CASSLSASGHEQYF. The CDR3 region has the DNA TGTGCCAGCAGTTTGTCGGCTAGCGGCCACGAGCAGTACTTC. V gene TRBV12-3 or TRBV12-4 combines with J gene TRBJ2-7, with 7 positions matching TRBD2. V lost 3 bases to trimming and J lost 5 bases; unmatched junction nucleotides: 7. This CDR3 has 14 residues.

The sample holds a few counts of this clonotype. The chain combines TRBV28 with TRBJ2-7; 8 positions match TRBD1. The CDR3 contains 14 residues. V lost 7 bases, J lost 1 base, and 6 bases stayed unmatched. Germline V gives CDR1 MDHEN, CDR2 SYDVKM. CDR3 sequence: CASIFDRGSYEQYF. CDR3 sequence (DNA): TGTGCCAGCATTTTTGACAGGGGATCCTACGAGCAGTACTTC.

This clonotype was seen at least ten times. V gene TRBV2 combines with J gene TRBJ2-7, with D possibly being TRBD2 (6 bases). V was trimmed by 4 bases and J by 0 bases, leaving 16 bases between them. The germline gives CDR1 SNHLY, CDR2 FYNNEI. The CDR3 covers 16 residues. The CDR3 DNA follows: TGTGCCAGCAGTGGGGTAGGCGGGGCTACCTCCTACGAGCAGTACTTC. This gives the protein CASSGVGGATSYEQYF.

The rearrangement uses TRBV29-1 and TRBJ1-2; tentatively, D is TRBD1 (6 bases). The ends were cut back, 3 bases at V and 8 bases at J, with 16 bases in the middle. The CDR3 is made up of 13 amino acids. CDR1 and CDR2 (germline): SQVTM, ANQGSEA. The chain's CDR3 is CSVDPEGGAGYTF. The CDR3 region has the DNA TGCAGCGTTGACCCAGAGGGGGGCGCAGGCTACACCTTC.

This clonotype has at least ten counts. This sequence joins TRBV20-1 and TRBJ2-7, with unresolved D. Germline V CDR1 and CDR2: DFQATT, SNEGSKA (reference sequence). The CDR3 consists of 11 residues. V lost 4 bases to trimming and J lost 8 bases, with 12 bases between them. CDR3 region: CSAILGGKQYF. DNA for the CDR3: TGCAGTGCTATACTGGGCGGAAAGCAGTACTTC.

This clonotype was seen repeatedly, ten times or more. V usage is TRBV28 and J usage is TRBJ1-1; TRBD1 matches 7 bases. V lost 2 bases, J lost 6 bases, and 0 bases stayed unmatched. Germline CDR1 is MDHEN and CDR2 is SYDVKM. This CDR3 contains 12 residues. The CDR3 coding sequence is TGTGCCAGCAGTTTACAGGGGGCTGAAGCTTTCTTT. Translated: CASSLQGAEAFF.

This clonotype was observed at least ten times. V usage is TRBV11-2 and J usage is TRBJ2-2, with unresolved D. V was trimmed by 0 bases and J by 4 bases, leaving 3 bases between them. Germline V gives CDR1 SGHAT, CDR2 FQNNGV. The CDR3 sequence is 13 residues long. The DNA of the CDR3 is TGTGCCAGCAGCTTAGAGCCCACCGGGGAGCTGTTTTTT. The encoded protein is CASSLEPTGELFF.

This clonotype was seen at least ten times. V and J are TRBV20-1 and TRBJ2-7, with 8 bases matching TRBD1. The CDR3 has 15 amino acids. The germline gives CDR1 DFQATT, CDR2 SNEGSKA (reference sequence). V dropped 5 bases and J dropped 7; count of bases not matched to a gene: 16. CDR3 DNA sequence: TGCAGTGCTGTACCGGGACAGGATTCAATGTGGGAGCAGTACTTC. It specifies CSAVPGQDSMWEQYF.

This clonotype has a count of ten or more. The chain couples TRBV7-2 to TRBJ2-5, with 11 bases lining up with TRBD1. The CDR3 extends over 19 amino acids. V lost 3 bases, J lost 6 bases, and 18 bases stayed unmatched. CDR1 is SGHTA and CDR2 is FQGNSA in the germline V gene. CDR3 loop: CASSLVKAAGTGGTKTQYF. CDR3 coding DNA: TGTGCCAGCAGCTTGGTCAAAGCAGCCGGGACAGGGGGTACGAAGACCCAGTACTTC.

This clonotype appeared many times. V and J are TRBV29-1 and TRBJ1-1; D is uncertain. Looked up from germline, CDR1 is SQVTM and CDR2 is ANQGSEA. Trimming took 6 bases from V and 1 from J, leaving 9 bases between them. The CDR3 runs to 12 residues. In nucleotides, the CDR3 is TGCAGCGTGCTGGCAGGGAACACTGAAGCTTTCTTT. Protein sequence: CSVLAGNTEAFF.

Written as DNA, the CDR3 is TGTGCCAGCAGCGAACACCCGCAGGATGGGAGAGAGACCCAGTACTTC. It yields the protein CASSEHPQDGRETQYF. This chain uses TRBV6-1 with TRBJ2-5, with D perhaps matching TRBD2 (5 bases). Per the germline V gene, CDR1 is MNHNS and CDR2 is SASEGT. V was clipped by 6 bases and J by 4 bases, with 21 bases between them. The CDR3 runs 16 residues.

The J gene is TRBJ2-7, the V gene TRBV4-1; weak D call: TRBD1 (5 bases). This CDR3 region has 15 residues. Looked up from germline, CDR1 is MGHRA and CDR2 is YSYEKL. The V end lost 0 bases, the J end lost 2 bases, and 11 bases lay between the germline ends. The CDR3 sequence: CASSQDPAGTYEQYF. The CDR3 region has the DNA TGCGCCAGCAGCCAAGATCCGGCAGGGACCTACGAGCAGTACTTC.

Details on this clonotype: A much larger clone lies one base from this, so it may be a read error. The chain is built from TRBV11-2 and TRBJ2-2; a possible D gene is TRBD1 (5 bases). V dropped 7 bases and J dropped 1 base, with 13 bases sitting between them. This CDR3 is 15 amino acids long. CDR1 is SGHAT and CDR2 is FQNNGV in the germline V gene. CDR3 region: CASTPLQGNTGELFF. The CDR3 nucleotides are TGTGCCAGCACCCCGCTCCAGGGGAACACCGGGGAGCTGTTTTTT.

This clonotype has only a few counts. This rearrangement joins TRBV24-1 to TRBJ2-3; 13 positions agree with TRBD2. The junction had 6 bases not matched to a gene; V was cut back by 4 bases and J by 3 bases. The CDR3 has 17 residues. CDR1 and CDR2 (germline): KGHDR, SFDVKD. This CDR3 is CATSDRGLAGATDTQYF. CDR3 nucleotides: TGTGCCACCAGTGACCGTGGACTAGCGGGAGCAACAGATACGCAGTATTTT.

The chain couples TRBV20-1 to TRBJ1-1, with D unresolved. This CDR3 has 15 residues. The V end was cut by 6 bases, the J end by 6 bases, with 23 bases between. The V gene's germline CDR1 is DFQATT and CDR2 SNEGSKA (reference sequence). The CDR3 protein is CSANGGFVIQPEAFF. The DNA of the CDR3 is TGCAGTGCCAACGGAGGCTTTGTTATCCAACCTGAAGCTTTCTTT.

This clonotype was seen a handful of times. The chain links TRBV7-9 to TRBJ2-1; 14 positions match TRBD2. Per the germline V gene, CDR1 is SEHNR and CDR2 is FQNEAQ (reference sequence). The CDR3 has 15 amino acids. V was clipped by 7 bases and J by 8 bases; unmatched bases: 7. Here the CDR3 DNA reads TGTGCCAGCACCTTTGAGACTAGCGGGAGGGATGAGCAGTTCTTC. As protein: CASTFETSGRDEQFF.

This clonotype was recorded many times. This chain joins TRBV7-6 and TRBJ2-5; D might be TRBD1 (5 bases). The germline V gene has CDR1 SGHVS and CDR2 FNYEAQ. The CDR3 is 17 amino acids. Trimming took 3 bases from V and 2 from J, leaving 19 bases between them. The CDR3 nucleotides read TGTGCCAGCAGCTTTGATGGGGCCGGACGCGGACAAGAGACCCAGTACTTC. This encodes CASSFDGAGRGQETQYF.

This clonotype was picked up many times. CDR3 DNA: TGTGCCAGCGGGTTGAGTGGGGATACGCAGTATTTT. It encodes CASGLSGDTQYF. This sequence joins TRBV7-2 and TRBJ2-3; D unclear. Germline V lookup: CDR1 SGHTA, CDR2 FQGNSA. The CDR3 is 12 amino acids. V was clipped by 8 bases and J by 6 bases, with 12 bases between them.

This clonotype showed up many times. The V gene is TRBV7-2, the J gene TRBJ2-1, with no clear D. From germline, CDR1 is SGHTA and CDR2 FQGNSA. The CDR3 has 14 residues. Trimming took off 1 base at V and 6 bases at J, with 10 bases between the two ends. This CDR3 reads CASSLVSPINEQFF. The DNA for the CDR3 is TGTGCCAGCAGCTTAGTCAGCCCGATCAATGAGCAGTTCTTC.

This clonotype came up a few times. The germline gene is not matched at one end of the junction; a read error may be the cause. The chain is built from TRBV11-2 and TRBJ2-5; D unclear. Per germline, CDR1 SGHAT and CDR2 FQNNGV. The CDR3 runs 15 residues. Here the CDR3 DNA reads TGTGCCAGCAGCGTAGACGCCCTAACCCAAGAGACCCAGTACTTC. Protein: CASSVDALTQETQYF.

There are many counts of this clonotype. This chain uses TRBV2 with TRBJ2-7; possibly TRBD1 for D (6 bases). CDR1 and CDR2 from the germline V gene are SNHLY and FYNNEI. V lost 0 bases to trimming and J lost 5 bases, with 14 bases between them. The CDR3 consists of 15 residues. The CDR3 DNA is TGTGCCAGCAGTGAAGCTCTGACAGGAGCCCACGAGCAGTACTTC. Protein product: CASSEALTGAHEQYF.

The chain has TRBV30 and TRBJ2-7; D perhaps matches TRBD1 (6 bases). Trimming stripped 4 bases from V and 3 bases from J, with 10 bases between. The germline CDR1 and CDR2 sequences are GTSNPN and SVGIG (reference sequence). CDR3 length equals 12 residues. The CDR3 nucleotides are TGTGCCTGGACAGGGGAAGGCTACGAGCAGTACTTC. This translates into CAWTGEGYEQYF.

J is TRBJ2-1 and V is TRBV13, with a weak D call TRBD2 (5 bases). Per the germline V gene, CDR1 is PRHDT and CDR2 is FYEKMQ (reference sequence). The CDR3 length is 13 residues. Trimming removed 2 bases at V and 8 bases at J, with 10 bases between. The CDR3 here is CASSLFGGHEQFF. The CDR3, as DNA: TGTGCCAGCAGCTTATTCGGAGGCCATGAGCAGTTCTTC. Together with reference TRBV13 and TRBJ2-1, the CDR3 gives the full variable domain: AAGVIQSPRHLIKEKRETATLKCYPIPRHDTVYWYQQGPGQDPQFLISFYEKMQSDKGSIPDRFSAQQFSDYHSELNMSSLELGDSALYFCASSLFGGHEQFFGPGTRLTVL.

V gene TRBV19 combines with J gene TRBJ2-2, with TRBD1 matching over 8 bases. J gave up 5 bases and V 5 bases, and 16 bases lay outside the gene matches. The CDR3 is 18 amino acids. CDR1 and CDR2 (germline): LNHDA, SQIVND (reference sequence). CDR3 DNA sequence: TGTGCCAGTAGTTGGGGCCTGTACAGGGGGGAAGGGACCGGGGAGCTGTTTTTT. Translating gives CASSWGLYRGEGTGELFF.

This clonotype was seen a handful of times. The chain is built from TRBV7-2 and TRBJ2-7; no firm D call. Germline-derived CDR1 and CDR2 are SGHTA and FQGNSA. The V and J ends lost 4 bases and 4 bases respectively, with 11 bases between them. The CDR3 spans 13 residues. The CDR3 sequence: CASSSSLRYEQYF. DNA of the CDR3: TGTGCCAGCAGCTCCTCCCTACGGTACGAGCAGTACTTC.

This clonotype has at least ten counts. The V and J genes are TRBV3-1 and TRBJ1-6; D possibly corresponds to TRBD1 (5 bases). The CDR3 covers 13 residues. The germline gives CDR1 LGHDT, CDR2 YNNKEL (reference sequence). V lost 4 bases and J lost 10, with 11 bases in between. CDR3 in amino acids: CASSPAGTSPLHF. CDR3 nucleotides: TGTGCCAGCAGCCCAGCGGGGACCTCACCCCTCCACTTT.

As to this clonotype: Compared with germline, one end of the junction differs, possibly owing to a read error. The chain uses TRBV15 and TRBJ2-1, with 12 positions matching TRBD2. The CDR3 has 16 residues. Germline V gives CDR1 LNHNV, CDR2 YYDKDF (reference sequence). The CDR3 region is CATNRKTSGRMFEQFF. In nucleotides, the CDR3 is TGTGCCACCAACAGAAAGACTAGCGGGAGAATGTTTGAGCAGTTCTTC.

In this sample, this clonotype turned up a few times. The chain couples TRBV28 to TRBJ2-1; the match to TRBD2 covers 13 bases. V lost 4 bases to trimming and J lost 4 bases; unmatched junction nucleotides: 4. This CDR3 spans 16 amino acids. Germline values: CDR1 MDHEN, CDR2 SYDVKM. The CDR3 sequence is CASSSQTSGGYNEQFF. In DNA form, the CDR3 reads TGTGCCAGCAGTTCCCAGACTAGCGGGGGGTACAATGAGCAGTTCTTC. The whole variable domain, remainder taken from reference TRBV28 and TRBJ2-1, is DVKVTQSSRYLVKRTGEKVFLECVQDMDHENMFWYRQDPGLGLRLIYFSYDVKMKEKGDIPEGYSVSREKKERFSLILESASTNQTSMYLCASSSQTSGGYNEQFFGPGTRLTVL.

This clonotype was recorded a few times. The chain has TRBV6-1 and TRBJ1-4; D unclear. The V end was cut by 5 bases, the J end by 5 bases, with 15 bases between. The V gene's germline CDR1 is MNHNS and CDR2 SASEGT. The CDR3 is 15 amino acids. The CDR3 DNA follows: TGTGCCAGCAGTCGAACAAGTCTTGCGAATGAAAAACTGTTTTTT. This translates into CASSRTSLANEKLFF.